Here is one T cell receptor (beta chain) with its context. The CDR3 length is 14 residues. V was clipped by 7 bases and J by 4 bases, with 16 bases between them. CDR1 MNHNY and CDR2 SVGAGI come from the germline V gene (reference sequence). The data were taken from a study of blood T cell repertoires in COVID-19. On the study more broadly: Researchers got acute and convalescent COVID-19 samples from the United States, Italy and Spain. In each case, the material was cDNA or gDNA derived from T cells, B-cell-depleted T cells, or PBMCs.

Authors' methods: Researchers report that nucleated cell counts were estimated from reference gene primer amplification. Here immunoSEQ multiplex PCR was the method, and the copy in TCRdb shows in-frame clones only, minus some. The DNA was the basis for D and trimming; V, J and clone size are from that table. The data hold fewer than 90,000 clones, with approximately 75% observed a single time. The V call is TRBV6-6, the J call TRBJ1-2; tentative D call: TRBD1 (5 bases). Specimen: peripheral blood. The sequence was collected from a woman aged 80 or older with acute or convalescent COVID-19. This chain's CDR3 is CASTPPGTPYGYTF. For the CDR3, the DNA is TGTGCCAGCACTCCACCCGGGACTCCCTATGGCTACACCTTC.